Sequencing of this T cell receptor (beta chain) was carried out in a study of shared clonotypes between healthy human individuals. Study findings and constraints: Clonotype sharing among donors was expected to depend on sequencing depth.

In germline, CDR1 is ENHRY, CDR2 SYGVKD. This CDR3 region has 15 residues. Trimming cost V 0 bases and J 0 bases, with 8 bases left between them. Measured with immunoSEQ multiplex PCR; TCRdb has only the in-frame clones, and not every one. The data show hundreds of thousands of clones, around three quarters seen once. There were no recent acute infections or vaccinations among the donors, who were healthy HIV-negative adults. Note on this clone: What it binds is unknown.

This TCR was sampled from a woman in her thirties in good health. The material sequenced was memory CD4+ T cells sorted from blood. Subset specified: CD45RA-negative fraction. This chain uses TRBV10-3 with TRBJ1-2; TRBD1 is a possible D gene (5 bases). This CDR3 is CAISESQGSNYGYTF. The CDR3 bases are TGTGCCATCAGTGAGTCTCAGGGCTCTAACTATGGCTACACCTTC.